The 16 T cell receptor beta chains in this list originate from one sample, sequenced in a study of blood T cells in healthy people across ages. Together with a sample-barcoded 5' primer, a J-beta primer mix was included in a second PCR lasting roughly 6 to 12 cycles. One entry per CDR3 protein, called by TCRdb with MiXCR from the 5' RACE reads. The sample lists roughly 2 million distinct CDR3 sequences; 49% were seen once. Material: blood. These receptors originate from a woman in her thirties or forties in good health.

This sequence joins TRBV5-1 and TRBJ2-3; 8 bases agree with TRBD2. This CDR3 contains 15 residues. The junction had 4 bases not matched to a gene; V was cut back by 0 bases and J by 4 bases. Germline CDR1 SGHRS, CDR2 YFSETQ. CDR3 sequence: CASSLVGGGPDTQYF. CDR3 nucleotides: TGCGCCAGCAGCTTGGTCGGCGGGGGGCCAGATACGCAGTATTTT.

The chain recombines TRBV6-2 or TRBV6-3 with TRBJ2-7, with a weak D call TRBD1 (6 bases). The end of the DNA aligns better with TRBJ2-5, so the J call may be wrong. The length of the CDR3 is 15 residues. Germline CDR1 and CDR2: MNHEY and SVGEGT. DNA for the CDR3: TGTGCCAGCAGTTACACCTCAGGGGTCCAAGAGACCCAGTACTTC. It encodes CASSYTSGVQETQYF.

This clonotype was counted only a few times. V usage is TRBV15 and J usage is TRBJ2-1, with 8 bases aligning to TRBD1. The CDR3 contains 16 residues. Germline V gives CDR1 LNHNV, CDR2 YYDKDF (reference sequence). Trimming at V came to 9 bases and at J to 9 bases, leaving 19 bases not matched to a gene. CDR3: CATDRGGIELGTEQFF. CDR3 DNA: TGTGCCACAGACAGGGGCGGGATCGAACTGGGTACTGAGCAGTTCTTC.

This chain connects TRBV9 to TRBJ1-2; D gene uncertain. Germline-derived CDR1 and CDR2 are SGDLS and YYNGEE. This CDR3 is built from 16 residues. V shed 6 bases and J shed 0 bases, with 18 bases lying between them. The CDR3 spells CASIYLILPPNYGYTF. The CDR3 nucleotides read TGTGCCAGCATTTATCTAATCCTCCCCCCTAACTATGGCTACACCTTC.

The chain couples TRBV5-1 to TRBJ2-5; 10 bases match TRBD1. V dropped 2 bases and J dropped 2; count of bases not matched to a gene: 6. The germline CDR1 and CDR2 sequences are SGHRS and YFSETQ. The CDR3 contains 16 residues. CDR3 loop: CASSFPTGGLQETQYF. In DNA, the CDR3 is TGCGCCAGCAGCTTCCCGACAGGGGGCCTACAAGAGACCCAGTACTTC.

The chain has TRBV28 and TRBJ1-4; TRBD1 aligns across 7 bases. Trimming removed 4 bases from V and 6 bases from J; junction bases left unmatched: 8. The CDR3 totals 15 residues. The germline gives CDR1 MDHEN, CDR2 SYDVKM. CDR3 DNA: TGTGCCAGCAGTTCCCCGACAGGGCGGCATGAAAAACTGTTTTTT. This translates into CASSSPTGRHEKLFF.

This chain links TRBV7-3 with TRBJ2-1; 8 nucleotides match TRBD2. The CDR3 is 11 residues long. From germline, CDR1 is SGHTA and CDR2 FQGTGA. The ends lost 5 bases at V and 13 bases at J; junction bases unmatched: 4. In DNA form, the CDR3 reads TGTGCCAGCAGCCGTGGACTAGCCCAGTTCTTC. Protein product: CASSRGLAQFF.

The CDR3 DNA is TGTGCCCCTCTTGCGGCCCACTACGAGCAGTACTTC. Its translation: CAPLAAHYEQYF. The chain couples TRBV6-5 to TRBJ2-7; D unclear. Germline V gives CDR1 MNHEY, CDR2 SVGAGI. Trimming shortened V by 11 bases and J by 3 bases, and 14 bases separated the two germline ends. The CDR3 has 12 residues.

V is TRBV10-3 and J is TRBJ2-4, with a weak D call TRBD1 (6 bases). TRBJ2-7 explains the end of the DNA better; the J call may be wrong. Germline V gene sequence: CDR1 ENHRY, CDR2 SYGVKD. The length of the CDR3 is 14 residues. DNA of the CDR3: TGTGCCATGGGGGCCGCACAGGGCGCCTACGAGCAGTACTTC. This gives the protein CAMGAAQGAYEQYF.

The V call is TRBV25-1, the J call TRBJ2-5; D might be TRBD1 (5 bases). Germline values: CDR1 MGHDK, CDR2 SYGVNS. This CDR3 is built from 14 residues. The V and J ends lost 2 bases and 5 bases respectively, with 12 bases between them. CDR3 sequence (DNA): TGTGCCAGCAGTGAAGGGGCAGGGTGGGAGACCCAGTACTTC. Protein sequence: CASSEGAGWETQYF.

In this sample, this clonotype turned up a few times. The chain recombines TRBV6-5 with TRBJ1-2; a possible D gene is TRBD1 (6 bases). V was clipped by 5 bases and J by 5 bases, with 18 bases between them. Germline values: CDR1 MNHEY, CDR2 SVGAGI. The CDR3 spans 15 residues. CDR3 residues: CASSPGWGGPYGYTF. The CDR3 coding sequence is TGTGCCAGCAGTCCGGGGTGGGGGGGCCCTTATGGCTACACCTTC.

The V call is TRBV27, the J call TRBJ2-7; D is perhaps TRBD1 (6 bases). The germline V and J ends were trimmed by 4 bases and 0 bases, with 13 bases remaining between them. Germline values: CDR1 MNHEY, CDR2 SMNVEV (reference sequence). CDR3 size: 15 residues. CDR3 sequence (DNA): TGTGCCAGCAGTTCCGGACAGCGGTACTCCTACGAGCAGTACTTC. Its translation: CASSSGQRYSYEQYF.

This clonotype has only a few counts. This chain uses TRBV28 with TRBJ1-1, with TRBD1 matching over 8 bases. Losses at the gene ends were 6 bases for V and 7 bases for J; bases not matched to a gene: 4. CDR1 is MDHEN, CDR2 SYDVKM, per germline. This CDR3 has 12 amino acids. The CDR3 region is CASRVGQGEAFF. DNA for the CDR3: TGTGCCAGCAGGGTTGGACAGGGTGAAGCTTTCTTT. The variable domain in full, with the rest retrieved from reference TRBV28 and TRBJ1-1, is DVKVTQSSRYLVKRTGEKVFLECVQDMDHENMFWYRQDPGLGLRLIYFSYDVKMKEKGDIPEGYSVSREKKERFSLILESASTNQTSMYLCASRVGQGEAFFGQGTRLTVV.

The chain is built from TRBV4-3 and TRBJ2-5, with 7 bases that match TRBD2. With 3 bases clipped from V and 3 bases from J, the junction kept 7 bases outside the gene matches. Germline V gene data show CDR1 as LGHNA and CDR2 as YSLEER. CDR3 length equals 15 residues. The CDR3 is CASSQSRGWKETQYF. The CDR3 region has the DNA TGCGCCAGCAGCCAGTCGCGGGGGTGGAAAGAGACCCAGTACTTC.

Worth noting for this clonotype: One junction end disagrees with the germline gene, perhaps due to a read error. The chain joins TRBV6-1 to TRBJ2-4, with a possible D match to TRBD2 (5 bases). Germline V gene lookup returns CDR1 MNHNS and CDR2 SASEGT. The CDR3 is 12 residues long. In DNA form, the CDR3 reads TGTGCCGGCAGTGAAGCCGGCTGGGAGCAGTACTTC. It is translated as CAGSEAGWEQYF.

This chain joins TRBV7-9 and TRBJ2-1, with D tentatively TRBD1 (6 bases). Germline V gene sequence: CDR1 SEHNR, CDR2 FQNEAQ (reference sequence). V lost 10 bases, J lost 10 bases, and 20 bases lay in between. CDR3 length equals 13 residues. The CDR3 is CAITGQFGEEQFF. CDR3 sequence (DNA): TGTGCCATCACCGGACAGTTCGGCGAGGAGCAGTTCTTC.